The 11 T cell receptor beta chains reported below all come from one sample, sequenced in a study of metastatic and nonmetastatic thyroid tumors. Using MiXCR, TCRdb re-called clones from the PCR reads. The table lists around 8,600 clones, 35% of them singletons. Among the patients, none had received any treatment before thyroid surgery. Sequencing input: tumor tissue. The receptors come from a female donor with papillary thyroid cancer or a benign thyroid nodule (not recorded which). Some clones in this sample may be carry-over from other donors' samples.

The chain uses TRBV25-1 and TRBJ1-1; D gene unclear. Trimming took off 8 bases at V and 1 base at J, with 14 bases between the two ends. Germline CDR1 reads MGHDK; CDR2 reads SYGVNS. The CDR3 loop spans 14 amino acids. CDR3 residues: CASAPQDRNTEAFF. DNA for the CDR3: TGTGCCAGCGCCCCCCAGGATAGGAACACTGAAGCTTTCTTT.

The chain carries TRBV18 and TRBJ2-7, with no clear D. V was cut by 2 bases and J by 3 bases, with 11 bases left in between. Germline assignment: CDR1 KGHSH and CDR2 LQKENI. This CDR3 region has 14 residues. CDR3 nucleotides: TGTGCCAGCTCACCAGATAGGGCCCTCTACGAGCAGTACTTC. Residues: CASSPDRALYEQYF.

By sample fraction, this clone is medium-sized. The chain has TRBV7-9 and TRBJ2-5; D perhaps matches TRBD2 (7 bases). Germline values: CDR1 SEHNR, CDR2 FQNEAQ (reference sequence). This CDR3 region has 14 residues. V dropped 1 base and J dropped 4 bases, with 10 bases sitting between them. The chain's CDR3 is CASSLGRGAETQYF. The CDR3 DNA follows: TGTGCCAGCAGCTTAGGTCGGGGGGCAGAGACCCAGTACTTC. The full variable domain, completed using reference TRBV7-9 and TRBJ2-5, is DTGVSQNPRHKITKRGQNVTFRCDPISEHNRLYWYRQTLGQGPEFLTYFQNEAQLEKSRLLSDRFSAERPKGSFSTLEIQRTEQGDSAMYLCASSLGRGAETQYFGPGTRLLVL.

This clone was counted only a few times. The gene calls are TRBV28 and TRBJ2-7; no clear D. Germline V gives CDR1 MDHEN, CDR2 SYDVKM. Between the trimmed V and J ends, which lost 6 bases and 5 bases, there was a span of 17 bases. The CDR3 runs 14 residues. The CDR3: CASSPAAVGNEQYF. The DNA for the CDR3 is TGTGCCAGCAGCCCTGCAGCCGTGGGGAACGAGCAGTACTTC.

Written as DNA, the CDR3 is TGTGCCAGCAGTGAAGTGGTGAGACACGCTAGCTGGTTGCCCCAGCATTTT. Its protein is CASSEVVRHASWLPQHF. The chain links TRBV6-1 to TRBJ1-5; unclear D gene. Germline lookup yields CDR1 MNHNS and CDR2 SASEGT. This CDR3 spans 17 amino acids. With 1 base removed from V and 9 bases from J, the gap between germline ends came to 22 bases.

The V and J genes are TRBV4-1 and TRBJ2-3; D unresolved. The CDR3 totals 17 residues. From germline, CDR1 is MGHRA and CDR2 YSYEKL. Trimming removed 0 bases from V and 0 bases from J, with 13 bases in between. CDR3 amino acids: CASSQDPGGTSTDTQYF. Written as DNA, the CDR3 is TGCGCCAGCAGCCAAGATCCCGGCGGAACTAGCACAGATACGCAGTATTTT.

The V gene is TRBV12-5, the J gene TRBJ2-3; possibly TRBD2 for D (6 bases). The CDR3 totals 17 residues. The germline V gene has CDR1 LGHNT and CDR2 FRNRAP. V dropped 1 base and J dropped 2 bases, with 16 bases sitting between them. The CDR3 reads CASGLGWGDPATDTQYF. CDR3 coding DNA: TGTGCTAGTGGTTTGGGTTGGGGGGACCCCGCCACAGATACGCAGTATTTT. Variable domain in full (rest from reference TRBV12-5 and TRBJ2-3): DARVTQTPRHKVTEMGQEVTMRCQPILGHNTVFWYRQTMMQGLELLAYFRNRAPLDDSGMPKDRFSAEMPDATLATLKIQPSEPRDSAVYFCASGLGWGDPATDTQYFGPGTRLTVL.

This chain uses TRBV9 with TRBJ2-6, with D perhaps being TRBD1 or TRBD2 (5 bases each). Trimming took off 3 bases at V and 4 bases at J, with 17 bases between the two ends. The CDR3 totals 17 residues. Germline V gene lookup returns CDR1 SGDLS and CDR2 YYNGEE. For the CDR3, the DNA is TGTGCCAGCAGCGAGAGGGATTGGGGCTCCGGGGCCAACGTCCTGACTTTC. It yields the protein CASSERDWGSGANVLTF.

The J gene is TRBJ2-7, the V gene TRBV27, with D unresolved. With 2 bases removed from V and 2 bases from J, the gap between germline ends came to 16 bases. In germline, CDR1 is MNHEY, CDR2 SMNVEV (reference sequence). The CDR3 consists of 16 residues. CDR3 residues: CASSLILSNKPYEQYF. The CDR3 region has the DNA TGTGCCAGCAGTTTAATTTTGAGCAACAAACCCTACGAGCAGTACTTC.

As concerns this clone: Its ends do not fully match the called genes, so a read error is possible. Other DNA sequences in the sample encode the same CDR3. This chain connects TRBV11-2 to TRBJ2-3, with no clear D. CDR1 and CDR2 (germline): SGHAT, FQNNGV. CDR3 size: 15 residues. The CDR3 DNA reads TGCGCCAGCAGCTTAGGTGGTGGTTGGACAGATACGCAGTATTTT. Translated, it gives CASSLGGGWTDTQYF.

The V and J genes are TRBV25-1 and TRBJ2-5, with 10 positions matching TRBD2. J was trimmed by 9 bases and V by 3 bases; bases with no gene match: 13. The CDR3 is 16 residues long. Germline loops: CDR1 MGHDK, CDR2 SYGVNS. The CDR3 spells CASSDPGGLAPRSQYF. In DNA, the CDR3 is TGTGCCAGCAGTGACCCTGGGGGACTAGCGCCCCGGTCCCAGTACTTC.